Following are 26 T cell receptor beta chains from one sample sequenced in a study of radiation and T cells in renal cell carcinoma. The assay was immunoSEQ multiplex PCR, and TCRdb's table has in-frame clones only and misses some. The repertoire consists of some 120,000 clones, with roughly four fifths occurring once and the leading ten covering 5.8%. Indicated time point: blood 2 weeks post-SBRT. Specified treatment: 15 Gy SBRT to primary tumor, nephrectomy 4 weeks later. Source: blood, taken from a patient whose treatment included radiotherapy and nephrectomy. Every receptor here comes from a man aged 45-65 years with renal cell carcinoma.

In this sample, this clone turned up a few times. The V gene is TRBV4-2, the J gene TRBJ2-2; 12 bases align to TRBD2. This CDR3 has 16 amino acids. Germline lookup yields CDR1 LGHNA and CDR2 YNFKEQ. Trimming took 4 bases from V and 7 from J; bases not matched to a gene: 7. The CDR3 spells CASSPRLAGVGGELFF. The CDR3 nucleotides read TGTGCCAGCAGCCCCAGACTAGCGGGAGTCGGCGGGGAGCTGTTTTTT.

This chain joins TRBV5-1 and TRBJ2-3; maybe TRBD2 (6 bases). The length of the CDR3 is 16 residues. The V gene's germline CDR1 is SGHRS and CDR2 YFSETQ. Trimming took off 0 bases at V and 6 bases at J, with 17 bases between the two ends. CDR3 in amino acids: CASSLVSGELPDTQYF. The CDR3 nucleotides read TGCGCCAGCAGCTTGGTTTCGGGGGAGCTCCCCGATACGCAGTATTTT. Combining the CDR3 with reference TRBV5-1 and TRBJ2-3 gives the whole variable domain KAGVTQTPRYLIKTRGQQVTLSCSPISGHRSVSWYQQTPGQGLQFLFEYFSETQRNKGNFPGRFSGRQFSNSRSEMNVSTLELGDSALYLCASSLVSGELPDTQYFGPGTRLTVL.

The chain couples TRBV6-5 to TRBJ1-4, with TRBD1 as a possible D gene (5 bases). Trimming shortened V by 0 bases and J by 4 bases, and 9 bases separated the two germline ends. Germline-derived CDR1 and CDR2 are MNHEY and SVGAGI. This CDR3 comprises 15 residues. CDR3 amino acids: CASSYSGQRNEKLFF. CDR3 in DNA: TGTGCCAGCAGTTACTCTGGACAACGTAATGAAAAACTGTTTTTT.

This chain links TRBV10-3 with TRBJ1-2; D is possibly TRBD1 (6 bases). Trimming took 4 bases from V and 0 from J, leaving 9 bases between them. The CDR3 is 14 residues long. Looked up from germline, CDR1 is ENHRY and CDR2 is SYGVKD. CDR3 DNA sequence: TGTGCCATCAGTGGGGACACTTCTAACTATGGCTACACCTTC. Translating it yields CAISGDTSNYGYTF.

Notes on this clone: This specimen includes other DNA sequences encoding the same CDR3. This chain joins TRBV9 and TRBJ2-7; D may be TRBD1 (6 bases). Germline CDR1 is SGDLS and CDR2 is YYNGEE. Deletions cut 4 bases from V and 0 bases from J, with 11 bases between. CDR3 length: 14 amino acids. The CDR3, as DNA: TGTGCCAGCAGCTACGGACAGAGCTCCTACGAGCAGTACTTC. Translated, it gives CASSYGQSSYEQYF.

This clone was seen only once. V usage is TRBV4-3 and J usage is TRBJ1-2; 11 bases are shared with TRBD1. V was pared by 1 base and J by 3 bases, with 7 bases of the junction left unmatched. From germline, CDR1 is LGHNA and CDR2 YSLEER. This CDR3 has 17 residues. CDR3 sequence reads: CASSQAPGQGADYGYTF. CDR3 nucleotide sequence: TGCGCCAGCAGCCAAGCCCCCGGACAGGGGGCCGACTATGGCTACACCTTC.

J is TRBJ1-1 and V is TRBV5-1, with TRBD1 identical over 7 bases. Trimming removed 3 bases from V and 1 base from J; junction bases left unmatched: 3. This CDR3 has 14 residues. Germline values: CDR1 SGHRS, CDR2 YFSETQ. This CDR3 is CASSWNRGNTEAFF. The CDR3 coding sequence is TGCGCCAGCAGCTGGAACAGGGGGAACACTGAAGCTTTCTTT.

The CDR3 DNA reads as TGTGCCTGGATCTCGGGCAGTAACTATGGCTACACCTTC. This translates into CAWISGSNYGYTF. The V call is TRBV30, the J call TRBJ1-2; D is unresolved. V dropped 4 bases and J dropped 1 base, with 10 bases sitting between them. The CDR3 is 13 amino acids. The germline CDR1 and CDR2 sequences are GTSNPN and SVGIG (reference sequence).

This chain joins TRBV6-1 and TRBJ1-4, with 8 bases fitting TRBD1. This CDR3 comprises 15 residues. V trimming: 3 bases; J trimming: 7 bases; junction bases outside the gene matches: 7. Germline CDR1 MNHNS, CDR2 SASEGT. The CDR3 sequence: CASSDNQGAFEKLFF. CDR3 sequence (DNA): TGTGCCAGCAGTGATAACCAGGGGGCTTTTGAAAAACTGTTTTTT.

In DNA form, the CDR3 reads TGTGCCAGCTCACCCCGGGGCCGGACAGCCCCCCAAGAGACCCAGTACTTC. Protein product: CASSPRGRTAPQETQYF. The J gene is TRBJ2-5, the V gene TRBV18; tentatively, D is TRBD1 (6 bases). Trimming pared 3 bases from V and 1 base from J, leaving 18 bases between. The CDR3 is 17 amino acids. Germline V gene sequence: CDR1 KGHSH, CDR2 LQKENI.

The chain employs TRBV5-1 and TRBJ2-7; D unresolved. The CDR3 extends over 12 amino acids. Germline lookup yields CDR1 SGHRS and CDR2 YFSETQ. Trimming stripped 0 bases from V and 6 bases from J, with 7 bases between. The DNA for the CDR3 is TGCGCCAGCAGCTTGGGGTCACGCGAGCAGTACTTC. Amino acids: CASSLGSREQYF.

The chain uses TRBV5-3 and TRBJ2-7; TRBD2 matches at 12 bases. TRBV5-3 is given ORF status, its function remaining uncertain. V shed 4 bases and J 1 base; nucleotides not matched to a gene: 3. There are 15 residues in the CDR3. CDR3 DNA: TGTGCCAGAAGCCCTAGCGGGAGGGCTTCCTACGAGCAGTACTTC. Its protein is CARSPSGRASYEQYF.

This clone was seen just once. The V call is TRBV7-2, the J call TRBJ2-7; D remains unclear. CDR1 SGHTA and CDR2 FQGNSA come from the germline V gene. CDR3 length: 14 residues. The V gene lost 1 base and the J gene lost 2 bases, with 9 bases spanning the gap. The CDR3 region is CASSLEYGAYEQYF. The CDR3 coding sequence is TGTGCCAGCAGCTTAGAATACGGAGCCTACGAGCAGTACTTC.

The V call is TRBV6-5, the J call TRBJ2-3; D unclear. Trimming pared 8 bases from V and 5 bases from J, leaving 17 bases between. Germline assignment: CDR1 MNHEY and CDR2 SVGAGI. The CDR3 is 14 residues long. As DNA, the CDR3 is TGTGCCAGCCAAGCGCTCCCCTGGGTAGATACGCAGTATTTT. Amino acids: CASQALPWVDTQYF.

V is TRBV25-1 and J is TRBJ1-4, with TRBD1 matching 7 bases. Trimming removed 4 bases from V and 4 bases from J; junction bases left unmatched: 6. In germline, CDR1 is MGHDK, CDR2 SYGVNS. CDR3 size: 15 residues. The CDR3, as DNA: TGTGCCAGCAGTGCCAGGGGGAAGGGTAATGAAAAACTGTTTTTT. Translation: CASSARGKGNEKLFF. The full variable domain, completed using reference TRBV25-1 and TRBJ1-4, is EADIYQTPRYLVIGTGKKITLECSQTMGHDKMYWYQQDPGMELHLIHYSYGVNSTEKGDLSSESTVSRIRTEHFPLTLESARPSHTSQYLCASSARGKGNEKLFFGSGTQLSVL.

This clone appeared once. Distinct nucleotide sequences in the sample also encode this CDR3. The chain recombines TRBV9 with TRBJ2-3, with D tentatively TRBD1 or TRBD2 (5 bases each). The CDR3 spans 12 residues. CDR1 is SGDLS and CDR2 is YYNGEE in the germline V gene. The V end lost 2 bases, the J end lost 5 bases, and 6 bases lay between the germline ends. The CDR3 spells CASSVGEDTQYF. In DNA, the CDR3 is TGTGCCAGCAGCGTGGGGGAAGATACGCAGTATTTT. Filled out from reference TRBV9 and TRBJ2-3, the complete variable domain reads DSGVTQTPKHLITATGQRVTLRCSPRSGDLSVYWYQQSLDQGLQFLIQYYNGEERAKGNILERFSAQQFPDLHSELNLSSLELGDSALYFCASSVGEDTQYFGPGTRLTVL.

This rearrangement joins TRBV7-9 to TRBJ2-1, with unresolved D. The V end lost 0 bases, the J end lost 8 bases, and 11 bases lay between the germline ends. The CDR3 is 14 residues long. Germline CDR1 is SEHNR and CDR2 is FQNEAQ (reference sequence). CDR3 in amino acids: CASSLAHPQDEQFF. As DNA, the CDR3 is TGTGCCAGCAGCTTAGCGCATCCTCAGGATGAGCAGTTCTTC.

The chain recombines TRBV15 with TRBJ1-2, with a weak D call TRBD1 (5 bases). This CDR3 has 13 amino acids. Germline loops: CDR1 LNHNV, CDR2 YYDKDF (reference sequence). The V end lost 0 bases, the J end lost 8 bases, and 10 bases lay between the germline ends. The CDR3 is CATSRDRAGGYTF. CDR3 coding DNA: TGTGCCACCAGCAGAGATAGGGCAGGGGGCTACACCTTC. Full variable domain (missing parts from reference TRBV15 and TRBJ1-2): DAMVIQNPRYQVTQFGKPVTLSCSQTLNHNVMYWYQQKSSQAPKLLFHYYDKDFNNEADTPDNFQSRRPNTSFCFLDIRSPGLGDTAMYLCATSRDRAGGYTFGSGTRLTVV.

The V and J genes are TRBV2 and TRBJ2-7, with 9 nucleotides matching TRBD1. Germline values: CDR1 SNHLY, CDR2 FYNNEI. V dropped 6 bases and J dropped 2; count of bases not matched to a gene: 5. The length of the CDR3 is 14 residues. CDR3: CASRTGTGPYEQYF. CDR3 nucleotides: TGTGCCAGCAGAACCGGGACAGGGCCCTACGAGCAGTACTTC.

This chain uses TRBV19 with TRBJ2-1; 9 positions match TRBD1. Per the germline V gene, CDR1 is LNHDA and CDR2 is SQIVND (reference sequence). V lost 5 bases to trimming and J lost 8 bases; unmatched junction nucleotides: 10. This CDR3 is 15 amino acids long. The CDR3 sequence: CASSSGTGIRDEQFF. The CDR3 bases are TGTGCCAGTAGTTCTGGGACAGGGATTAGAGATGAGCAGTTCTTC.

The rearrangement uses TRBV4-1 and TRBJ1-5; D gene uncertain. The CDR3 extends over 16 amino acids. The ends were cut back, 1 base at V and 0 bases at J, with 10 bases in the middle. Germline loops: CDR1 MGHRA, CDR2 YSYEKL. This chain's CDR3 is CASSQGREYSNQPQHF. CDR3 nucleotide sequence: TGCGCCAGCAGCCAAGGCCGGGAGTATAGCAATCAGCCCCAGCATTTT.

The CDR3 nucleotides are TGTGCCAGCAGAACCATCGACAGTCACACCGGGGAGCTGTTTTTT. Translation: CASRTIDSHTGELFF. The chain combines TRBV6-5 with TRBJ2-2, with D possibly matching TRBD1 (5 bases). The V gene's germline CDR1 is MNHEY and CDR2 SVGAGI. This CDR3 has 15 amino acids. Trimming left V 6 bases short and J 3 bases short, with 14 bases between.

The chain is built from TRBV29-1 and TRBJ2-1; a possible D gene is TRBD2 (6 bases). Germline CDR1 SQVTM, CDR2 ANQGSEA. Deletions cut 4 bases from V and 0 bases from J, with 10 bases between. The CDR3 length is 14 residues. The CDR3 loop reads CSVVGGSSYNEQFF. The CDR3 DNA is TGCAGCGTTGTTGGGGGGAGCTCCTACAATGAGCAGTTCTTC.

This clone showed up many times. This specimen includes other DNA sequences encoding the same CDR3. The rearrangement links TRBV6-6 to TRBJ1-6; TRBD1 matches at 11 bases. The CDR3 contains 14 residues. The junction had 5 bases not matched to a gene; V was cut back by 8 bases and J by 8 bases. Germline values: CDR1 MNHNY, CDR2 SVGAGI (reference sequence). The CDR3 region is CASARTGGYSPLHF. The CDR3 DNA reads TGTGCCAGCGCAAGGACAGGGGGCTATTCACCCCTCCACTTT.

The CDR3 DNA sequence: TGTGCCAGTGGTAACCGGGATACAAACACCGGGGAGCTGTTTTTT. Translating gives CASGNRDTNTGELFF. The chain couples TRBV6-1 to TRBJ2-2; tentatively, D is TRBD2 (5 bases). Germline loops: CDR1 MNHNS, CDR2 SASEGT. V lost 9 bases, J lost 2 bases, and 16 bases lay in between. This CDR3 has 15 amino acids.

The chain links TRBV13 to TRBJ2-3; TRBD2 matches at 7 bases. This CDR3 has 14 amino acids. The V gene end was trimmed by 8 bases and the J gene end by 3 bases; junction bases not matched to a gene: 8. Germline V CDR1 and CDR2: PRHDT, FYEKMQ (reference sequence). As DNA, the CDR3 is TGTGCCAGCGCCATGCGGGAGATTACAGATACGCAGTATTTT. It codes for CASAMREITDTQYF.